These 22 T cell receptor beta chains share one sample of origin, sequenced in a study of shared clonotypes between healthy human individuals. Only in-frame clones appear in the TCRdb table, and some are missing; sequencing was by immunoSEQ multiplex PCR. The sample carries about 180,000 clones, approximately 95% recorded once. What was sequenced was naive CD4+ T cells sorted from blood. The sample's subset: CD45RA+ positively selected. Source of these receptors: a woman aged 30 to 39 in good health.

The V call is TRBV6-5, the J call TRBJ2-7, with D perhaps TRBD2 (6 bases). The germline V gene has CDR1 MNHEY and CDR2 SVGAGI. V gave up 8 bases and J gave up 3 bases, with 8 bases separating them. This CDR3 spans 11 amino acids. The chain's CDR3 is CASAGIYEQYF. The CDR3 bases are TGTGCCAGCGCGGGAATCTACGAGCAGTACTTC.

The rearrangement joins TRBV28 to TRBJ2-5; no definite D call. CDR1 MDHEN and CDR2 SYDVKM come from the germline V gene. The CDR3 loop spans 13 amino acids. V lost 4 bases, J lost 4 bases, and 10 bases lay in between. The chain's CDR3 is CASSSWALETQYF. CDR3 nucleotides: TGTGCCAGCAGTTCCTGGGCCCTAGAGACCCAGTACTTC.

This chain uses TRBV27 with TRBJ2-5, with TRBD1 as a possible D gene (5 bases). Judging by the DNA end, TRBJ2-7 fits better; the J call may be wrong. This CDR3 spans 16 amino acids. The V gene's germline CDR1 is MNHEY and CDR2 SMNVEV (reference sequence). CDR3 bases: TGTGCCAGCAGTCCCATCTGGACACGCAAAGGCTACGAGCAGTACTTC. Amino acid sequence: CASSPIWTRKGYEQYF.

V is TRBV5-1 and J is TRBJ2-7; D remains ambiguous. V lost 1 base and J lost 1, with 6 bases in between. Germline CDR1 SGHRS, CDR2 YFSETQ. CDR3 size: 13 residues. CDR3 region: CASSLLRSYEQYF. DNA of the CDR3: TGCGCCAGCAGCTTGCTCCGATCCTACGAGCAGTACTTC.

The chain has TRBV6-5 and TRBJ2-7; D is unclear. With 6 bases removed from V and 3 bases from J, the gap between germline ends came to 15 bases. Germline assignment: CDR1 MNHEY and CDR2 SVGAGI. The CDR3 spans 14 residues. The CDR3 DNA follows: TGTGCCAGCAGCAGGCTAGGACCCAGCTACGAGCAGTACTTC. Protein sequence: CASSRLGPSYEQYF.

The chain carries TRBV18 and TRBJ2-7; 13 positions agree with TRBD2. This CDR3 spans 14 amino acids. V shed 4 bases and J 5 bases; nucleotides not matched to a gene: 2. Germline V CDR1 and CDR2: KGHSH, LQKENI. In nucleotides, the CDR3 is TGTGCCAGCTCACAAACTAGCGGGAGGGACGAGCAGTACTTC. It specifies CASSQTSGRDEQYF.

Comment on this clone: Other DNA sequences of this sample code for an identical CDR3. The chain couples TRBV9 to TRBJ1-1, with D perhaps TRBD1 (5 bases). There are 13 residues in the CDR3. The germline CDR1 and CDR2 sequences are SGDLS and YYNGEE. Trimming removed 0 bases from V and 3 bases from J, with 6 bases in between. DNA of the CDR3: TGTGCCAGCAGCGTAGTGGGGGACACTGAAGCTTTCTTT. Its translation is CASSVVGDTEAFF.

The chain uses TRBV5-1 and TRBJ1-2; D perhaps matches TRBD1 (6 bases). The germline V and J ends were trimmed by 4 bases and 2 bases, with 12 bases remaining between them. Germline loops: CDR1 SGHRS, CDR2 YFSETQ. This CDR3 is built from 14 residues. The CDR3, as DNA: TGCGCCAGCAGCCGGGACATGGCAAACTATGGCTACACCTTC. Protein sequence: CASSRDMANYGYTF.

This rearrangement joins TRBV2 to TRBJ1-4, with D unresolved. Trimming cost V 1 base and J 1 base, with 4 bases left between them. CDR1 is SNHLY and CDR2 is FYNNEI in the germline V gene. The CDR3 spans 14 residues. In DNA form, the CDR3 reads TGTGCCAGCAGTGAAGGGATAACTAATGAAAAACTGTTTTTT. This encodes CASSEGITNEKLFF.

This rearrangement joins TRBV10-3 to TRBJ2-1, with TRBD1 identical over 8 bases. CDR1 is ENHRY, CDR2 SYGVKD, per germline. The J segment lost 2 bases and the V segment lost 6 bases, leaving 6 bases of the junction unmatched. This CDR3 comprises 15 residues. The CDR3 nucleotides read TGTGCCATCAGCCAGGGGGCTTCGACCTACAATGAGCAGTTCTTC. It is translated as CAISQGASTYNEQFF.

This chain's CDR3 is CASSLKAHADQPQHF. The CDR3, as DNA: TGTGCCAGCAGTTTAAAGGCCCACGCGGATCAGCCCCAGCATTTT. The V gene is TRBV28, the J gene TRBJ1-5; D not resolved. Germline V CDR1 and CDR2: MDHEN, SYDVKM. V dropped 2 bases and J dropped 5 bases, with 13 bases sitting between them. This CDR3 has 15 residues.

The rearrangement uses TRBV28 and TRBJ1-2; 8 bases align to TRBD1. CDR3 length equals 14 residues. Germline V lookup: CDR1 MDHEN, CDR2 SYDVKM. Unmatched junction bases numbered 3, after V lost 2 bases and J lost 4 bases. CDR3 loop: CASSLQGAFYGYTF. The DNA for the CDR3 is TGTGCCAGCAGTTTACAGGGGGCGTTCTATGGCTACACCTTC.

The chain recombines TRBV5-1 with TRBJ2-7; TRBD2 aligns across 12 bases. This CDR3 comprises 19 residues. Germline V gene sequence: CDR1 SGHRS, CDR2 YFSETQ. Losses at the gene ends were 3 bases for V and 0 bases for J; bases not matched to a gene: 13. The CDR3 region is CASSSKGTSGSYYSYEQYF. CDR3 DNA sequence: TGCGCCAGCAGCTCGAAAGGGACTAGCGGGTCCTACTACTCCTACGAGCAGTACTTC.

This sequence joins TRBV7-2 and TRBJ1-1; possibly TRBD1 for D (5 bases). This CDR3 spans 14 amino acids. The V and J ends lost 0 bases and 1 base respectively, with 6 bases between them. Germline CDR1 is SGHTA and CDR2 is FQGNSA. The CDR3 nucleotides are TGTGCCAGCAGCTTAGCGGGGGGGAACACTGAAGCTTTCTTT. It is translated as CASSLAGGNTEAFF.

This rearrangement joins TRBV25-1 to TRBJ2-3, with 10 bases lining up with TRBD2. Looked up from germline, CDR1 is MGHDK and CDR2 is SYGVNS. This CDR3 is built from 15 residues. V gave up 2 bases and J gave up 4 bases; unmatched junction bases: 3. The CDR3 nucleotides are TGTGCCAGCAGTGAACTAGCGGGAGTAGCAGATACGCAGTATTTT. It yields the protein CASSELAGVADTQYF.

V is TRBV19 and J is TRBJ1-5; 7 bases align to TRBD1. The CDR3 loop spans 15 amino acids. CDR1 is LNHDA and CDR2 is SQIVND in the germline V gene (reference sequence). The V and J ends lost 6 bases and 1 base, in that order; junction bases with no gene match: 6. This CDR3 reads CASRSDRASNQPQHF. CDR3 coding DNA: TGTGCCAGTAGGTCCGACAGGGCAAGCAATCAGCCCCAGCATTTT.

This chain connects TRBV5-8 to TRBJ1-5; unclear D gene. Germline V lookup: CDR1 SGHTS, CDR2 YDEGEE. The CDR3 runs 14 residues. Trimming took off 4 bases at V and 7 bases at J, with 15 bases between the two ends. As DNA, the CDR3 is TGTGCCAGCAGCCCATGGTCGGGGATCCAGCCCCAGCATTTT. It encodes CASSPWSGIQPQHF.

The V gene is TRBV7-2, the J gene TRBJ1-2; TRBD1 agrees at 7 bases. The V gene's germline CDR1 is SGHTA and CDR2 FQGNSA. J lost 8 bases, V lost 3 bases, and 15 bases had no gene match. This CDR3 spans 16 amino acids. CDR3 nucleotide sequence: TGTGCCAGCAGCTTGGCCTACAGGGGAAAGGGAGGCGGCTACACCTTC. Its translation: CASSLAYRGKGGGYTF.

The chain carries TRBV21-1 and TRBJ1-5; the table's D call of TRBD1 was not tested on the DNA. TRBV21-1 corresponds to a pseudogene. The CDR3 is 10 amino acids. The DNA of the CDR3 is TGTGCCAGCTCAATTCAGCCCCAGCATTTT. Translation: CASSIQPQHF.

The genes are TRBV6-5 and TRBJ2-7, with 9 bases lining up with TRBD1. Germline CDR1 is MNHEY and CDR2 is SVGAGI. Trimming at V came to 2 bases and at J to 2 bases, leaving 4 bases not matched to a gene. The CDR3 is 15 residues long. The CDR3 spells CASSYLRQGAYEQYF. The CDR3 bases are TGTGCCAGCAGTTACCTCCGACAGGGGGCCTACGAGCAGTACTTC.

The CDR3 sequence: CASSVGGGDYEQYF. In DNA form, the CDR3 reads TGTGCCAGCAGCGTGGGAGGGGGCGATTACGAGCAGTACTTC. This chain links TRBV7-9 with TRBJ2-7; D could derive from TRBD1 or TRBD2 (7 bases each). Germline values: CDR1 SEHNR, CDR2 FQNEAQ (reference sequence). The CDR3 sequence is 14 residues long. The V end lost 5 bases, the J end lost 4 bases, and 15 bases lay between the germline ends. The full variable domain, completed using reference TRBV7-9 and TRBJ2-7, is DTGVSQNPRHKITKRGQNVTFRCDPISEHNRLYWYRQTLGQGPEFLTYFQNEAQLEKSRLLSDRFSAERPKGSFSTLEIQRTEQGDSAMYLCASSVGGGDYEQYFGPGTRLTVT.

This clone was picked up a small number of times. The chain links TRBV10-1 to TRBJ2-7; 7 nucleotides line up with TRBD2. The germline V gene has CDR1 WNHNN and CDR2 SYGVQD (reference sequence). The CDR3 has 15 residues. J was trimmed by 5 bases and V by 2 bases; bases with no gene match: 9. This CDR3 is CASSESLAGANEQYF. The CDR3 DNA follows: TGCGCCAGCAGTGAGAGCCTGGCGGGAGCGAACGAGCAGTACTTC.